A selection of T cell receptor beta chains follows, all from one sample in a study of blood T cell repertoires in COVID-19. Sequencing used immunoSEQ multiplex PCR; TCRdb keeps in-frame clones, though not all of them. The sample carries around 30,000 clones, less than 95% recorded once. The sequenced material came from peripheral blood. The receptors stem from a man at least 80 years old with acute or convalescent COVID-19. Each CDR3 is given with its conserved first and last residue. A D gene is named only where the DNA matches it firmly. The size field is filled for only some rows; it gives once, few, many or a size class.

abundance | j_gene | len | v_gene | d_gene | CDR3aa | CDR3nt
NA | TRBJ1-6 | 15 | TRBV5-1 | TRBD1 | CASSLRTGDNSPLHF | TGCGCCAGCAGCTTGAGGACAGGAGATAATTCACCCCTCCACTTT
NA | TRBJ2-7 | 15 | TRBV19 | TRBD2 | CASSSDGGASYEQYF | TGTGCCAGTAGCTCCGACGGGGGGGCATCTTACGAGCAGTACTTC
NA | TRBJ1-6 | 14 | TRBV27 | NA | CASSLSPGITPLHF | TGTGCCAGCAGTTTATCCCCAGGGATTACACCCCTCCACTTT
NA | TRBJ2-1 | 16 | TRBV4-2 | NA | CASSQERQGGYNEQFF | TGTGCCAGCAGCCAAGAAAGGCAGGGGGGATACAATGAGCAGTTCTTC
NA | TRBJ1-4 | 18 | TRBV5-1 | TRBD1 | CASSSGTVPRSGNEKLFF | TGCGCCAGCAGCTCCGGGACAGTCCCCCGATCGGGGAATGAAAAACTGTTTTTT
NA | TRBJ2-5 | 14 | TRBV19 | NA | CASSGRKVQETQYF | TGTGCCAGTAGCGGTCGAAAAGTTCAAGAGACCCAGTACTTC
NA | TRBJ2-4 | 16 | TRBV13 | NA | CASSLGQGLAKNIQYF | TGTGCCAGCAGCTTAGGACAGGGCCTCGCCAAAAACATTCAGTACTTC
NA | TRBJ1-2 | 13 | TRBV30 | TRBD1 | CAWSISNRGGYTF | TGTGCCTGGAGTATCTCCAACAGGGGTGGCTACACCTTC
once | TRBJ1-1 | 14 | TRBV29-1 | NA | CSASTGGTNTEAFF | TGCAGCGCGTCGACCGGCGGGACGAACACTGAAGCTTTCTTT
NA | TRBJ1-4 | 12 | TRBV21-1 | NA | CAPDRGFEKLFF | TGTGCCCCGGACAGGGGCTTTGAAAAACTGTTTTTT
NA | TRBJ2-4 | 12 | TRBV21-1 | NA | CASSKAGQRGYF | TGTGCCAGCAGCAAAGCCGGACAGAGGGGGTACTTC
NA | TRBJ2-3 | 16 | TRBV27 | TRBD2 | CASSFPRGGGTDTQYF | TGTGCCAGCAGTTTCCCGCGGGGGGGCGGCACAGATACGCAGTATTTT
NA | TRBJ2-6 | 18 | TRBV15 | TRBD1 | CATSRGQGVLSGANVLTF | TGTGCCACCAGCAGGGGACAGGGGGTTCTCTCTGGGGCCAACGTCCTGACTTTC
NA | TRBJ1-6 | 13 | TRBV30 | NA | CAWSAIHNSPLHF | TGTGCCTGGAGCGCTATCCATAATTCACCCCTCCACTTT
NA | TRBJ2-2 | 17 | TRBV27 | TRBD1 | CASSSYRGTGDTGELFF | TGTGCCAGCAGTTCTTATCGAGGGACAGGGGACACCGGGGAGCTGTTTTTT
NA | TRBJ1-1 | 13 | TRBV2 | NA | CASSDDTLRGAFF | TGTGCCAGCAGTGACGACACCCTAAGGGGAGCTTTCTTT